The next 9 T cell receptor beta chains were all read from a single sample in a study of Ad26.COV2.S vaccination and SARS-CoV-2 variants. Treatment of the sample: roughly 18 received Ad26.COV2.S at low or high dose, single or two shots; about 5 received placebo; per-sample allocation not given. Each sample was drawn 63 days after the first injection (of vaccine or placebo). Repertoires were generated with immunoSEQ multiplex PCR, while TCRdb's copy carries only in-frame clones and drops some. The table has roughly 500,000 clones, roughly 89% seen once; the top ten hold about 2.5%. The sequenced sample was peripheral blood, obtained in a trial of Ad26.COV2.S vaccine versus placebo. The receptors here all came from a person aged 18-60 years who received the Ad26.COV2.S COVID-19 vaccine or a placebo.

The chain couples TRBV11-3 to TRBJ1-2, with a tentative D call TRBD1 (6 bases). The CDR3 extends over 14 amino acids. V was clipped by 6 bases and J by 6 bases, with 17 bases between them. Germline V lookup: CDR1 SGHNT, CDR2 YENEEA. The CDR3 DNA sequence: TGTGCCAGCAGTCTAGCCCAGGGGTATAATGGCTACACCTTC. This sequence encodes CASSLAQGYNGYTF.

V gene TRBV7-2 combines with J gene TRBJ1-3; D is perhaps TRBD1 (5 bases). The V end lost 5 bases, the J end lost 8 bases, and 16 bases lay between the germline ends. The germline V gene encodes CDR1 SGHTA and CDR2 FQGNSA. This CDR3 is built from 14 residues. The CDR3 nucleotides read TGTGCCAGCAGCAACACAGCGGCGGGGCACACCATATATTTT. It yields the protein CASSNTAAGHTIYF.

The chain combines TRBV18 with TRBJ1-2; 7 bases agree with TRBD1. The CDR3 has 14 residues. Germline CDR1 reads KGHSH; CDR2 reads LQKENI. Trimming took 3 bases from V and 5 from J; bases not matched to a gene: 6. This chain's CDR3 is CASSPFGQEYGYTF. The CDR3 coding sequence is TGTGCCAGCTCACCTTTTGGACAGGAGTATGGCTACACCTTC.

This sequence joins TRBV6-1 and TRBJ2-7, with D unresolved. Germline V gene sequence: CDR1 MNHNS, CDR2 SASEGT. Trimming removed 2 bases at V and 0 bases at J, with 11 bases between. This CDR3 contains 15 residues. The CDR3 region is CASSELGSFSYEQYF. In DNA, the CDR3 is TGTGCCAGCAGTGAACTGGGCAGCTTCTCCTACGAGCAGTACTTC.

The chain's CDR3 is CASSQGSWAAGFDTQYF. The DNA of the CDR3 is TGCGCCAGCAGCCAAGGTTCATGGGCGGCTGGATTCGATACGCAGTATTTT. The chain employs TRBV4-3 and TRBJ2-3; D remains ambiguous. This CDR3 comprises 17 residues. V gave up 1 base and J gave up 6 bases, with 20 bases separating them. The germline gives CDR1 LGHNA, CDR2 YSLEER.

This chain connects TRBV6-5 to TRBJ1-2; possibly TRBD1 for D (5 bases). This CDR3 spans 14 amino acids. The germline V and J ends were trimmed by 0 bases and 8 bases, with 13 bases remaining between them. CDR1 is MNHEY and CDR2 is SVGAGI in the germline V gene. CDR3 region: CASSYSSGSSGYTF. In DNA, the CDR3 is TGTGCCAGCAGTTACTCGTCAGGGTCGTCCGGCTACACCTTC.

The chain recombines TRBV28 with TRBJ2-7; D remains unclear. V dropped 6 bases and J dropped 4 bases, with 7 bases sitting between them. The germline V gene encodes CDR1 MDHEN and CDR2 SYDVKM. The CDR3 consists of 11 residues. This CDR3 is CASRTPYEQYF. Written as DNA, the CDR3 is TGTGCCAGCAGGACCCCTTACGAGCAGTACTTC.

This clone is termed medium-sized. The V and J genes are TRBV24-1 and TRBJ2-7, with TRBD2 matching over 9 bases. Germline V lookup: CDR1 KGHDR, CDR2 SFDVKD. The CDR3 totals 18 residues. V dropped 3 bases and J dropped 0; count of bases not matched to a gene: 11. In DNA, the CDR3 is TGTGCCACCAGTGATGGATCTCTGGCGGGGGGGAGCTCCTACGAGCAGTACTTC. This gives the protein CATSDGSLAGGSSYEQYF.

The chain recombines TRBV4-1 with TRBJ1-6; tentative D call: TRBD1 (5 bases). Per the germline V gene, CDR1 is MGHRA and CDR2 is YSYEKL. V lost 9 bases to trimming and J lost 8 bases, with 14 bases between them. The CDR3 is made up of 13 amino acids. In DNA form, the CDR3 reads TGCGCCAGTGCAGGGAATTTGGATTCACCCCTCCACTTT. Its protein product is CASAGNLDSPLHF.